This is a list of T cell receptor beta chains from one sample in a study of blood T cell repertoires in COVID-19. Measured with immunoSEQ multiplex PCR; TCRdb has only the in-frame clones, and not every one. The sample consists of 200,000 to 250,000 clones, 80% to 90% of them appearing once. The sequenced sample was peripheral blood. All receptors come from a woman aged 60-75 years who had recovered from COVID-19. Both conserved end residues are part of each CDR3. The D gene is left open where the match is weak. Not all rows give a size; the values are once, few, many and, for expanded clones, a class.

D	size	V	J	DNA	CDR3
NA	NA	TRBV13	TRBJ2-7	TGTGCCAGCAGCGATGACGGGGAGGACGAGCAGTACTTC	CASSDDGEDEQYF
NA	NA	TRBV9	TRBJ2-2	TGTGCCAGCAGCCCGACAGACCCCGGGGAGCTGTTTTTT	CASSPTDPGELFF
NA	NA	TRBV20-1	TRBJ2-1	TGCAGTGCTTGGCTTTACAATGAGCAGTTCTTC	CSAWLYNEQFF
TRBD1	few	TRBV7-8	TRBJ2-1	TGTGCCAGCAGCCCAGGGACAGGCCAGAGCTCCTACAATGAGCAGTTCTTC	CASSPGTGQSSYNEQFF
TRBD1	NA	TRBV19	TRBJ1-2	TGTGCCAGTAGTGCCCCCCGGACAGGGGAGCTCTACACCTTC	CASSAPRTGELYTF
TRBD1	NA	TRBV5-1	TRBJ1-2	TGCGCCAGCAGCGTAGACAGGGAGGATGGCTACACCTTC	CASSVDREDGYTF
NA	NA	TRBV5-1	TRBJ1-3	TGCGCCAGCAGCCGGAGTCCGGCACGGTCCACCACTAGCTCTGGAAACACCATATATTTT	CASSRSPARSTTSSGNTIYF
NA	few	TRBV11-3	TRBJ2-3	TGTGCCAGCAGCTTAGGCCGGTCAGATACGCAGTATTTT	CASSLGRSDTQYF
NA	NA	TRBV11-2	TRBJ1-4	TGTGCCAGCAGCGACTCGATCAGGGAGGTAGGAGAAAAACTGTTTTTT	CASSDSIREVGEKLFF
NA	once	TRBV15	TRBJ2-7	TGTGCCACCTACTCTGGGGTCAGGGGTGACGAGCAGTACTTC	CATYSGVRGDEQYF
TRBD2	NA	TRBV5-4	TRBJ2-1	TGTGCCAGCAGCAACACGGGGCGGGGGGGAAACAATGAGCAGTTCTTC	CASSNTGRGGNNEQFF
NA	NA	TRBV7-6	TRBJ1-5	TGTGCCAGCAGCTTAGTAGGCGGAAGCAATCAGCCCCAGCATTTT	CASSLVGGSNQPQHF
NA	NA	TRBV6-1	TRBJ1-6	TGTGCCAGCAGTGAGGACTGGGGTTCACCCCTCCACTTT	CASSEDWGSPLHF
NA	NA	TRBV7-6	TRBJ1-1	TGTGCCAGCAGCTTAATAAAGACCACAGGGATGAACACTGAAGCTTTCTTT	CASSLIKTTGMNTEAFF
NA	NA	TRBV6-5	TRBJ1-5	TGTGCCAGCAGCCTCTCCCGTGCGGATCAGCCCCAGCATTTT	CASSLSRADQPQHF
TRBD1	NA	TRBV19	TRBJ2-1	TGTGCCAGTAGAGGGACAGAGACGGACAATGAGCAGTTCTTC	CASRGTETDNEQFF
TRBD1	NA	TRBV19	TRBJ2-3	TGTGCCAGTAGTTCCCGGACAGGGGGCGACGCAGATACGCAGTATTTT	CASSSRTGGDADTQYF
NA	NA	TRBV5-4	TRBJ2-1	TGTGCCAGCAGCTTGGGAGGGGGTTCCTTCGGCAATGAGCAGTTCTTC	CASSLGGGSFGNEQFF
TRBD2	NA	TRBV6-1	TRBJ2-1	TGTGCCAGCAGTGAGCTGGGACTAGCGGGGGGCCACAATGAGCAGTTCTTC	CASSELGLAGGHNEQFF
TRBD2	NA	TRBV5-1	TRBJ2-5	TGCGCCAGCAGCTCAACTAGCGGCGAAGAGACCCAGTACTTC	CASSSTSGEETQYF
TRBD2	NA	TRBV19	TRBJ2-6	TGTGCCAGTAGCCTCGGGAGGGGCTCTGGGGCCAACGTCCTGACTTTC	CASSLGRGSGANVLTF
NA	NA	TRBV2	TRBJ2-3	TGTGCCAGCAGTGAACAGACAATCACAGATACGCAGTATTTT	CASSEQTITDTQYF
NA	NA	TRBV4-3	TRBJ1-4	TGCGCCAGCAGCCAAGATTGGGCAGGCGAAGTGTTTTTT	CASSQDWAGEVFF
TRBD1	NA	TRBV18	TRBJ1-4	TGTGCCAGCTCTCAAATTTCCGGGACAGGGAACGGTGAAAAACTGTTTTTT	CASSQISGTGNGEKLFF
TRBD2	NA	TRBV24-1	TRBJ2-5	TGTGCCACCAGTGATTCTCACCGGCGGGGGGGCCAAGAGACCCAGTACTTC	CATSDSHRRGGQETQYF
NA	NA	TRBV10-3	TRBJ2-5	TGTGCCATCAGTGTCGAGCTTCAGGTTCAAGAGACCCAGTACTTC	CAISVELQVQETQYF
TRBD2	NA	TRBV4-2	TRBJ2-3	TGTGCCAGCAGCCGTTCTAGCGGGGGGGCCGCAGATACGCAGTATTTT	CASSRSSGGAADTQYF
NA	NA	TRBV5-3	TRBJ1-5	TGTGCCAGAAGCTTGGACAGGGCAAATCAGCCCCAGCATTTT	CARSLDRANQPQHF
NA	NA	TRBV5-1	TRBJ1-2	TGCGCCAGCAGGGTTACGGGGAACTATGGCTACACCTTC	CASRVTGNYGYTF
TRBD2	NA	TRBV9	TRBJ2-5	TGTGCCAGCAGCGTATCTGGCGGGGGGGAGACCCAGTACTTC	CASSVSGGGETQYF
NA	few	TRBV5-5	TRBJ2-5	TGTGCCAGCACCCCCTTCGGGCGGGAAGGGACCCAGTACTTC	CASTPFGREGTQYF
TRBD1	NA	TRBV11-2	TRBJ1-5	TGTGCCAGCAGCTTATCAGGGGGCGATCAGCCCCAGCATTTT	CASSLSGGDQPQHF
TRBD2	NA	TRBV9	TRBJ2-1	TGTGCCAGCAGCGTAGGTCCTAGCGGAGACGGTGAGCAGTTCTTC	CASSVGPSGDGEQFF
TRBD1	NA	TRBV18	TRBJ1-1	TGTGCCAGCTCAGAAGGGGACAGGAGCGCTGAAGCTTTCTTT	CASSEGDRSAEAFF
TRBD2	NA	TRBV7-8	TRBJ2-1	TGTGCCAGCAGCCAAACTAGCGGGGGGGCCTACAATGAGCAGTTCTTC	CASSQTSGGAYNEQFF
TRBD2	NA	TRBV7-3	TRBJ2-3	TGTGCCAGCAGCGCGGGAGGGGCTAGCACAGATACGCAGTATTTT	CASSAGGASTDTQYF
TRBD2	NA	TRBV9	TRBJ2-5	TGTGCCAGCAGCGTCTCCCCCGGGGGGGGGACCCAGTACTTC	CASSVSPGGGTQYF
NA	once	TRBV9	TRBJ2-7	TGTGCCAGCAGCGTAGGGACTAACACCTACGAGCAGTACTTC	CASSVGTNTYEQYF
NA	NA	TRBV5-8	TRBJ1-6	TGTGCCAGCAGCTTGGTCTTGGCCTCAACTTCACCCCTCCACTTT	CASSLVLASTSPLHF
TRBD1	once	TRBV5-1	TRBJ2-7	TGCGCCAGCAGCTCCGTCGGACAGGGCAAACCCTACGAGCAGTACTTC	CASSSVGQGKPYEQYF
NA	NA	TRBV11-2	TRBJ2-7	TGTGCCAGCAGCTTATCAGGGTCTAGAGTTGGTTACGAGCAGTACTTC	CASSLSGSRVGYEQYF
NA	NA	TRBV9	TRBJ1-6	TGTGCCAGCAGCGCCGACACAAATAATTCACCCCTCCACTTT	CASSADTNNSPLHF
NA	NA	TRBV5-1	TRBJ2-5	TGCGCCAGCAGCCTTAACCCGTCAGGGGAATTGAAAGAGACCCAGTACTTC	CASSLNPSGELKETQYF
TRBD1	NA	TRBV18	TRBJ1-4	TGTGCCAGCTCACCACGTCAGGGGGCTTTTACTAATGAAAAACTGTTTTTT	CASSPRQGAFTNEKLFF
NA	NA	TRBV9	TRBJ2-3	TGTGCCAGCAGCGTAGGTAGCCTGAGCACAGATACGCAGTATTTT	CASSVGSLSTDTQYF
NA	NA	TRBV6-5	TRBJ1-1	TGTGCCAGCAGTCCCACCTGGCCAGGGAACACTGAAGCTTTCTTT	CASSPTWPGNTEAFF
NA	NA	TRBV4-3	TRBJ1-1	TGCGCCAGCAGCCTAGGGGGAGGGACTGACACTGAAGCTTTCTTT	CASSLGGGTDTEAFF
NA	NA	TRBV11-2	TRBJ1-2	TGTGCCAGCAGCTTATGGGGAGATGGCTACACCTTC	CASSLWGDGYTF
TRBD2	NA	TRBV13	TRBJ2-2	TGTGCCAGCAGCTTAAGGGCTAGCGGGGTTACCGGGGAGCTGTTTTTT	CASSLRASGVTGELFF
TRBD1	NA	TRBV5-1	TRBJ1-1	TGCGCCAGCAGTAGTACAGGGGGCCAGTTAAGTACTGAAGCTTTCTTT	CASSSTGGQLSTEAFF
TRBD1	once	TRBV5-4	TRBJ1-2	TGTGCCAGCAGCGAGGGACAGGGGGCGATTGGCTACACCTTC	CASSEGQGAIGYTF
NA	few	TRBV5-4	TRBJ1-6	TGTGCCAGCAGCCCGGTCCCTGGGAGGACGGGCGGTTCACCCCTCCACTTT	CASSPVPGRTGGSPLHF
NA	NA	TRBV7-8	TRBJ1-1	TGTGCCAGCAGCTTACGGGGGAACACTGAAGCTTTCTTT	CASSLRGNTEAFF
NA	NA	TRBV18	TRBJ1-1	TGTGCCAGCTCACCAGGCAGGGCGAACACTGAAGCTTTCTTT	CASSPGRANTEAFF
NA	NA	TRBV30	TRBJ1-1	TGTGCCTGGAGCGTTCGGGGAGGGGCTGAAGCTTTCTTT	CAWSVRGGAEAFF
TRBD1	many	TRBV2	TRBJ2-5	TGTGCCAGCCAGGGGGCGGGAGAGACCCAGTACTTC	CASQGAGETQYF
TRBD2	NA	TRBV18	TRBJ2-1	TGTGCCAGCTCACCACCGGGCGGGGGGGCCCACAATGAGCAGTTCTTC	CASSPPGGGAHNEQFF
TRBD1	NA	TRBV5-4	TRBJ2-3	TGTGCCAGCAGCACAGACAGGGCTCATACGCAGTATTTT	CASSTDRAHTQYF